The 9 T cell receptor beta chains below come from one sample, sequenced in a study of blood T cell repertoires in COVID-19. Here immunoSEQ multiplex PCR was the method, and the copy in TCRdb shows in-frame clones only, minus some. The table includes about 190,000 clones, about 88% detected once. Sequencing input: PBMCs or T cells enriched from blood (not recorded which). The receptors were sampled from a woman in her thirties or forties in a cohort exposed to, infected with or recovered from COVID-19 (not recorded which).

This rearrangement joins TRBV7-7 to TRBJ2-1, with TRBD2 matching over 11 bases. The J segment lost 8 bases and the V segment lost 5 bases, leaving 8 bases of the junction unmatched. The CDR3 covers 15 residues. The germline gives CDR1 SSHAT, CDR2 FNYEAQ (reference sequence). DNA for the CDR3: TGTGCCAGCAGCCCGACTAGCGGGATTTTCTATGAGCAGTTCTTC. Residues: CASSPTSGIFYEQFF.

This clone has a single count. The CDR3 bases are TGTGCCAGCAGCTGGTTAGCCGGGACTAAAGACGAGCAGTACTTC. Its translation is CASSWLAGTKDEQYF. The chain employs TRBV7-6 and TRBJ2-7; TRBD2 agrees at 7 bases. Germline assignment: CDR1 SGHVS and CDR2 FNYEAQ. The CDR3 runs to 15 residues. J gave up 5 bases and V 4 bases, and 11 bases lay outside the gene matches.

The genes are TRBV28 and TRBJ1-3, with D hard to call. CDR1 MDHEN and CDR2 SYDVKM come from the germline V gene. V was clipped by 6 bases and J by 0 bases, with 15 bases between them. This CDR3 is built from 16 residues. CDR3 nucleotides: TGTGCCAGCAGACTCGCCAGGCTGAGCTCTGGAAACACCATATATTTT. Translated, it gives CASRLARLSSGNTIYF. Based on the CDR3 plus reference TRBV28 and TRBJ1-3, the full variable domain is DVKVTQSSRYLVKRTGEKVFLECVQDMDHENMFWYRQDPGLGLRLIYFSYDVKMKEKGDIPEGYSVSREKKERFSLILESASTNQTSMYLCASRLARLSSGNTIYFGEGSWLTVV.

There are a few counts of this clone. The gene calls are TRBV2 and TRBJ2-5; TRBD2 matches 9 bases. V trimming: 8 bases; J trimming: 4 bases; junction bases outside the gene matches: 5. CDR1 and CDR2 from the germline V gene are SNHLY and FYNNEI. The CDR3 is 13 residues long. This chain's CDR3 is CASLAGVGETQYF. The DNA for the CDR3 is TGTGCCAGCTTAGCGGGGGTTGGAGAGACCCAGTACTTC.

The genes are TRBV6-5 and TRBJ2-7, with 11 bases aligning to TRBD2. This CDR3 has 15 residues. The ends lost 7 bases at V and 0 bases at J; junction bases unmatched: 5. Germline assignment: CDR1 MNHEY and CDR2 SVGAGI. The CDR3 spells CASIDSGGASYEQYF. The CDR3 bases are TGTGCCAGCATCGATAGCGGGGGGGCCTCCTACGAGCAGTACTTC.

The V and J genes are TRBV5-1 and TRBJ2-1; TRBD2 agrees at 8 bases. V shed 0 bases and J 4 bases; nucleotides not matched to a gene: 3. Per the germline V gene, CDR1 is SGHRS and CDR2 is YFSETQ. This CDR3 comprises 15 residues. CDR3 residues: CASSLGSGGYNEQFF. The DNA of the CDR3 is TGCGCCAGCAGCTTGGGGTCGGGAGGGTACAATGAGCAGTTCTTC.

Remarks on this clone: Other nucleotide sequences from this sample produce the same CDR3. The gene calls are TRBV6-5 and TRBJ2-3; 13 bases line up with TRBD2. The CDR3 sequence is 15 residues long. Trimming removed 6 bases from V and 3 bases from J; junction bases left unmatched: 3. Per the germline V gene, CDR1 is MNHEY and CDR2 is SVGAGI. The CDR3 spells CASSLLAGGTDTQYF. The DNA for the CDR3 is TGTGCCAGCAGCCTACTAGCGGGAGGGACAGATACGCAGTATTTT.

V and J are TRBV6-2 or TRBV6-3 and TRBJ2-7; 8 bases fit TRBD2. From germline, CDR1 is MNHEY and CDR2 SVGEGT. The V gene end was trimmed by 5 bases and the J gene end by 6 bases; junction bases not matched to a gene: 21. This CDR3 is built from 18 residues. In DNA form, the CDR3 reads TGTGCCAGCAGTACAATCCCTTTCCGACGAGCGGGAGAGGCCGAGCAGTACTTC. It is translated as CASSTIPFRRAGEAEQYF.

The chain has TRBV27 and TRBJ2-7, with 7 bases fitting TRBD2. V trimming: 6 bases; J trimming: 2 bases; junction bases outside the gene matches: 22. Germline assignment: CDR1 MNHEY and CDR2 SMNVEV (reference sequence). CDR3 length: 19 amino acids. For the CDR3, the DNA is TGTGCCAGCAGAACTTCCATAGTCTCTATAGCGGGCCAAGCCTACGAGCAGTACTTC. Amino acid sequence: CASRTSIVSIAGQAYEQYF.